The sequence of this T cell receptor beta chain was determined in a study of CD8 T cells in Susac syndrome. Germline assignment: CDR1 SEHNR and CDR2 FQNEAQ (reference sequence). With 3 bases removed from V and 2 bases from J, the gap between germline ends came to 10 bases. The CDR3 has 14 amino acids. This clonotype has more than one count but fewer than ten. The RNA, roughly 0.45 to 1 ug, was put through reverse transcription using random hexamers. Each CDR3 protein is one row after TCRdb ran MiXCR on the immunoSEQ multiplex PCR reads. The repertoire holds 150,000 to 180,000 distinct CDR3 sequences, with roughly 94% as singletons.

The specimen sequenced was CD8+ T cells from PBMCs. The source of this sequence is a human donor with multiple sclerosis. V is TRBV7-9 and J is TRBJ2-5, with D unresolved. The CDR3 sequence is CASSLVGQQETQYF. The CDR3, as DNA: TGTGCCAGCAGCTTGGTAGGGCAACAAGAGACCCAGTACTTC.